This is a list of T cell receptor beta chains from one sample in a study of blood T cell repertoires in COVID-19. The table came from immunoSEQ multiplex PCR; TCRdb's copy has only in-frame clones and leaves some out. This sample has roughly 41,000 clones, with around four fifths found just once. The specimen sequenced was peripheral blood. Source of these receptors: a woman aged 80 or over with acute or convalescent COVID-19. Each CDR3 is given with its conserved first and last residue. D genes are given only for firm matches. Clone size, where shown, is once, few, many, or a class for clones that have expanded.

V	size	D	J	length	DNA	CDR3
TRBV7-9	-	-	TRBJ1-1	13	TGTGCCAGCAGAATTACAGGGCGGGCTGAAGCTTTCTTT	CASRITGRAEAFF
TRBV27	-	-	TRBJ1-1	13	TGTGCCAGCAGTCATCAGAGGAACGCTGAAGCTTTCTTT	CASSHQRNAEAFF
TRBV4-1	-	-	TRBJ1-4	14	TGCGCCAGCAGCCAAGTTCGCACGGATGAAAAACTGTTTTTT	CASSQVRTDEKLFF
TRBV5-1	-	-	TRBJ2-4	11	TGCGCCAGCAGCTCCACAGGGAATCTGTACTTC	CASSSTGNLYF
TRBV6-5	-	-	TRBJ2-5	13	TGTGCCAGCAAGTCCCCCGGCCAAGAGACCCAGTACTTC	CASKSPGQETQYF
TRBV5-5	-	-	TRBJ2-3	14	TGTGCCAGCAGCTTGGATGCGGAGCCAGATACGCAGTATTTT	CASSLDAEPDTQYF
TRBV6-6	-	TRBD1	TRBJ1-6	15	TGTGCCAGCAGTTACCAAGGGGACAGGGATTCACCCCTCCACTTT	CASSYQGDRDSPLHF
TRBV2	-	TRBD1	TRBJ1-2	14	TGTGCCAGCAGGAGGACAGGGGCCCCCTATGGCTACACCTTC	CASRRTGAPYGYTF
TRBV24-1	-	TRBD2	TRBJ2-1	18	TGTGCCACCAGTGATTCAATTTCGGGGGGGGGCTTGTGCAATGAGCAGTTCTTC	CATSDSISGGGLCNEQFF
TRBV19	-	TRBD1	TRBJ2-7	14	TGTGCCAGTAGTACCGGACAGGGTAACTACGAGCAGTACTTC	CASSTGQGNYEQYF
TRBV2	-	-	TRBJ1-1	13	TGTGCCAGCAGTACCCAGGAGAACACTGAAGCTTTCTTT	CASSTQENTEAFF
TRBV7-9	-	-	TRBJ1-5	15	TGTGCCAGCAGCCCTGGATCGGGAGGCAATCAGCCCCAGCATTTT	CASSPGSGGNQPQHF
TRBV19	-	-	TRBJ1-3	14	TGTGCCAGTAGTGAGCGGAGCTCTGGAAACACCATATATTTT	CASSERSSGNTIYF
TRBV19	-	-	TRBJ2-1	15	TGTGCCAGTAACCCCGACAGAAACTCCTACAATGAGCAGTTCTTC	CASNPDRNSYNEQFF
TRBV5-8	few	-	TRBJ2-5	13	TGTGCCAGCAGCTTGGGGGAGCAAGAGACCCAGTACTTC	CASSLGEQETQYF
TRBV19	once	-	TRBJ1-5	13	TGTGCCAGTACGGCAGGGCCTCATCAGCCCCAGCATTTT	CASTAGPHQPQHF
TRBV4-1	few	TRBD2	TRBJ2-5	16	TGCGCCAGCAGCCAAGAAGCGGGAAATTTATTAGAGACCCAGTACTTC	CASSQEAGNLLETQYF